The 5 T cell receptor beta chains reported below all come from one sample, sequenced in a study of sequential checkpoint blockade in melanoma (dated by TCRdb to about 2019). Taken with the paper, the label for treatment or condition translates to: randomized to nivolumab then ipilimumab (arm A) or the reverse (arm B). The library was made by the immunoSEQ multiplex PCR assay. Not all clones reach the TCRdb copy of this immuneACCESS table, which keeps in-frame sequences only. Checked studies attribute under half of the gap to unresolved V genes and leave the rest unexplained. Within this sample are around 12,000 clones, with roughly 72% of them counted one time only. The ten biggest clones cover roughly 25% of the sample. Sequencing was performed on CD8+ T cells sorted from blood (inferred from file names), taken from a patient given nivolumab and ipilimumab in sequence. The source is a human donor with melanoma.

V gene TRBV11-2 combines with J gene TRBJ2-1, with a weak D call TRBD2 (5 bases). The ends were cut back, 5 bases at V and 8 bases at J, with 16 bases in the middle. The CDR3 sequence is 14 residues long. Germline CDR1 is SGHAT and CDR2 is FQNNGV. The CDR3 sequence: CASSLLTTLDEQFF. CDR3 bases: TGTGCCAGCAGCCTACTGACTACCCTAGATGAGCAGTTCTTC.

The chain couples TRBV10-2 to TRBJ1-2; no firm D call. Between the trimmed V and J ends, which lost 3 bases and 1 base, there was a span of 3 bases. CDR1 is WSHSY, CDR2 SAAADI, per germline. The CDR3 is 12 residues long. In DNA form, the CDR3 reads TGCGCCAGCAGTGACAATAACTATGGCTACACCTTC. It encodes CASSDNNYGYTF.

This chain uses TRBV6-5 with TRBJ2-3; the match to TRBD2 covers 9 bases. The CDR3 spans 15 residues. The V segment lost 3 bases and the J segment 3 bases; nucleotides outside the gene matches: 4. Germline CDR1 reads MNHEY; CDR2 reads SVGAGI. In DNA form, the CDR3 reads TGTGCCAGCAGTTATAGCGGGGGAGGTACAGATACGCAGTATTTT. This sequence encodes CASSYSGGGTDTQYF.

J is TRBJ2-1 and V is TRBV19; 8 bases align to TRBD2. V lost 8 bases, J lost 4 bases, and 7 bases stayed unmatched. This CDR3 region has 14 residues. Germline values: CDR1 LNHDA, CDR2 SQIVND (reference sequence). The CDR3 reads CASSAGLGYNEQFF. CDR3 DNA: TGTGCCAGTTCGGCGGGACTAGGGTACAATGAGCAGTTCTTC.

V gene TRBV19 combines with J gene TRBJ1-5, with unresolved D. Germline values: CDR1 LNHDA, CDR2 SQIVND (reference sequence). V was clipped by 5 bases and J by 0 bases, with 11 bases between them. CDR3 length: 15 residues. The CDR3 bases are TGTGCCAGTAGTTTCGACACTTATAGCAATCAGCCCCAGCATTTT. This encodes CASSFDTYSNQPQHF. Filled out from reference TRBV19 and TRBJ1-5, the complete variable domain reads DGGITQSPKYLFRKEGQNVTLSCEQNLNHDAMYWYRQDPGQGLRLIYYSQIVNDFQKGDIAEGYSVSREKKESFPLTVTSAQKNPTAFYLCASSFDTYSNQPQHFGDGTRLSIL.